Detailed here is one T cell receptor (beta chain). As yet, its antigen is unknown. The source of the sample is a study of T-cell memory formation after mild COVID-19. Overall study results and limits: Pre-infection memory contained some responding clones, which suggested that cross-reactive memory had joined. Shrinking CD4+ clones resided mostly in CM and EM, and CD8+ ones in EMRA.

TCR alpha and TCR beta cDNA libraries with sample barcodes and UMIs came from 5'RACE using constant-segment primers. Each CDR3 protein is one row after TCRdb ran MiXCR on the 5' RACE reads. The table has around 530,000 distinct CDR3 sequences, about 22% seen once. The J segment lost 1 base and the V segment lost 5 bases, leaving 6 bases of the junction unmatched. Germline assignment: CDR1 SNHLY and CDR2 FYNNEI. The CDR3 totals 16 residues. Sequenced sample: PBMCs or a T cell subset sorted from them (not recorded which). This clonotype was sampled from an adult woman who had mild COVID-19 (a few samples of this study predate the infection). Cell type and time point are not known. The chain carries TRBV2 and TRBJ2-7; 12 bases fit TRBD2. Here the CDR3 reads CASSLRTSGVSYEQYF. The CDR3 DNA sequence: TGTGCCAGCAGTCTAAGGACTAGCGGGGTATCCTACGAGCAGTACTTC.